This T cell receptor beta chain emerged from a study of immune cell composition in non-small cell lung cancer. About this clone: Its specificity is unknown.

The CDR3 is made up of 15 amino acids. Between the trimmed V and J ends, which lost 5 bases and 3 bases, there was a span of 15 bases. CDR1 and CDR2 (germline): SGHRS, YFSETQ. The study's findings and limits: Squamous carcinomas (approximately 75%) more often had tumour-associated clones >0.5% than adenocarcinomas (33%).

Normal lung was taken at the farthest possible site, at least 3 cm from tumour. The repertoire was sequenced with immunoSEQ multiplex PCR; TCRdb's copy has only in-frame clones and lacks some. The sample consists of some 16,000 clones, 75% to 85% of them appearing once. The same data also went into a second study, on CD4 T cells in lung cancer.

The chain has TRBV5-1 and TRBJ2-1, with a possible D match to TRBD2 (6 bases). This clonotype was obtained from a human donor with non-small cell lung cancer. The sample taken for sequencing was non-adjacent lung tissue. The CDR3 DNA is TGCGCCAGCAGTGACGCCCAGGGACTCTACAATGAGCAGTTCTTC. This sequence encodes CASSDAQGLYNEQFF.